The present T cell receptor (beta chain) was sequenced within a study of OX40 agonist ivuxolimab in advanced cancers. In the study overall: Ivuxolimab, which targeted the costimulatory receptor OX40 (CD134), was an agonistic, fully human IgG2 monoclonal antibody. Intravenous ivuxolimab was administered to patients every 2 weeks at six dose levels: 0.01, 0.1, 0.3, 1.5, 3 and 10 mg/kg. Of the 52 patients in dose escalation, about 19 had hepatocellular carcinoma, roughly 15 had melanoma, 9 had renal cell carcinoma and 9 had head and neck cancer. The dose-escalation cohort was roughly 87% male with a mean age of about 65 years, ranging from roughly 23 to 90. Prior anti-PD-1, anti-PD-L1 or anti-CTLA-4 therapy was permitted, and approximately 40% of dose-escalation patients had received checkpoint inhibitors. Partial responses were achieved by three dose-escalation patients, of whom one had hepatocellular carcinoma and two had cutaneous melanoma. Peripheral TCRbeta sequencing aimed to test whether ivuxolimab altered TCR sequence diversity and caused clonal T-cell expansion. The paper reports the monotherapy dose-escalation portion (N of about 56 patients) of the phase I ivuxolimab trial. Overall results and qualifications from the work: Low levels of normalized T-cell clonal expansion were also seen in some patients who did not respond. Partial responders in the 0.1-3.0 mg/kg groups had among the lowest normalized peripheral clonal expansion, especially among CD8+ T cells. Clonal expansion of both CD4+ and CD8+ blood T cells was observed from baseline to week 6 at doses 0.1 to 3.0 mg/kg. After ivuxolimab, expanded clones were on average more numerous among CD8+ T cells than among CD4+ T cells. Antigen specificity was not determined for the clonally expanded peripheral T cells.

Patients with a history of autoimmune disease or receiving systemic immunosuppression were excluded from the trial. In every dose cohort, peripheral blood was drawn for TCR sequencing at baseline, cycle 4 day 1, and cycle 7 day 1. The samples were drawn from a first-in-human, open-label, multicenter phase I dose-escalation trial of ivuxolimab. Adults with locally advanced or metastatic head and neck squamous cell, hepatocellular, melanoma or renal cell carcinoma were enrolled in the trial. CD4+ and CD8+ T cells were sorted separately from peripheral blood before TCR sequencing. Concerning this clone itself: Its antigen has not been determined. No base qualities exist here, and no much larger clone lies one base off it.

Genomic DNA was isolated from the sorted cells so that the TCRbeta CDR3 region could be sequenced. The immunoSEQ Assay was used for sequencing of TCRbeta CDR3 regions. The table was pulled from immuneACCESS by TCRdb, which kept in-frame rearrangements only. Such tables lose some clones; where checked, under half of the loss comes from unresolved V genes, and the rest has no known cause. The sample profile shows 30,000 to 40,000 clones; roughly 83% of them were found once. The top ten hold roughly 20% of the sample. Per the germline V gene, KGHSH is the CDR1 and LQKENI is the CDR2. V is shortened by 3 bases, J by 3 bases, and the region joining them spans 8 bases. CDR3 length: 14 amino acids, cysteine to phenylalanine. This entry keeps only the CDR3 DNA: 42 bases, framed from base 1.

The sample in question was CD4+ or CD8+ T cells sorted from blood, obtained in a trial of the OX40 agonist ivuxolimab. This receptor was taken from an adult with an advanced solid tumor such as melanoma, head and neck, liver or kidney cancer. The chain links TRBV18 with TRBJ2-2; a tentative D match to TRBD2 spans 6 bases. At the DNA level, the sequence is TGTGCCAGCTCACCGTCGGGGGACACCGGGGAGCTGTTTTTT. Its protein product is CASSPSGDTGELFF.